The clone carrying this TCR beta chain was observed at least ten times. What it binds is not known. The data are from a study of identical twins. Study findings and constraints: The same donors were not followed; conclusions instead depended on cross-sectional statistical analysis. The models gave estimates that fell short of the out-of-frame TCR alpha sharing seen in monozygotic twins.

This CDR3 comprises 14 residues. Trimming took 0 bases from V and 6 from J; bases not matched to a gene: 0. Germline V lookup: CDR1 SGHDT, CDR2 YYEEEE. Unique molecular identifiers were present on the cDNA, which also gained a universal primer site by template switching. Via MiXCR, TCRdb re-called the 5' RACE reads, giving one row per CDR3 protein. This sample yields some 330,000 distinct CDR3 sequences, of which 9% are seen a single time; about 9.1% belongs to the top ten. The receptor comes from a woman in her forties or fifties in good health. Sequencing was done on a sample of naive T cells sorted from blood. This chain links TRBV5-6 with TRBJ2-7; TRBD2 aligns across 13 bases. The CDR3 here is CASSLGTSGSEQYF. The DNA for the CDR3 is TGTGCCAGCAGCTTGGGGACTAGCGGGAGCGAGCAGTACTTC.